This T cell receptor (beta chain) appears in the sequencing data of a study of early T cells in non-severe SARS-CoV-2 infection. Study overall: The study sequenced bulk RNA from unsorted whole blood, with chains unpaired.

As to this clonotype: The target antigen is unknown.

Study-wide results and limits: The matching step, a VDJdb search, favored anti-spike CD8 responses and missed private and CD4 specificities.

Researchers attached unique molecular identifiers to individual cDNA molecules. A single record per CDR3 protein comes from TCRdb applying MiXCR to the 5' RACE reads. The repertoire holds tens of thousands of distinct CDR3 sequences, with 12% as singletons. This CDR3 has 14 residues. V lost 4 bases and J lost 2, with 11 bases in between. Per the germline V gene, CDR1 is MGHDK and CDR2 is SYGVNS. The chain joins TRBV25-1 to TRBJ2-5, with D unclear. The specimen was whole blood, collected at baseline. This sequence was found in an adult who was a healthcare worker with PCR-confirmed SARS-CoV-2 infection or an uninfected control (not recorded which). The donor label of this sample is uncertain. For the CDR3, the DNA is TGTGCCAGCAGTGGATATACCGGACAAGAGACCCAGTACTTC. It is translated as CASSGYTGQETQYF.